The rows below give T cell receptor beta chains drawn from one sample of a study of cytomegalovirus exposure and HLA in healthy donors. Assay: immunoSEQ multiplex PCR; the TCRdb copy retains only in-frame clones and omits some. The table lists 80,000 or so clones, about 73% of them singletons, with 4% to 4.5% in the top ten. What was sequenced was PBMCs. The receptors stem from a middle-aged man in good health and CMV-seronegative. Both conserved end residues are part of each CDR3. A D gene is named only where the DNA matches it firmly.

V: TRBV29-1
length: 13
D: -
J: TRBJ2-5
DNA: TGCAGCGTTTCAGGGGACCTACTAGAGACCCAGTACTTC
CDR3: CSVSGDLLETQYF

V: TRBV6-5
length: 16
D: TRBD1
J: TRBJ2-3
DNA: TGTGCCAGCAGTTACCACCGGGACAGACTCACAGATACGCAGTATTTT
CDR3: CASSYHRDRLTDTQYF

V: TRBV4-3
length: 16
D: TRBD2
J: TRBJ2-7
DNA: TGCGCCAGCAGCCAAGGCCCGGGACTAGCGGGAGAAGAGCAGTACTTC
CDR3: CASSQGPGLAGEEQYF

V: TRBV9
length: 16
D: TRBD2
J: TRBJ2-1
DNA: TGTGCCAGCAGCGCCGAGACTAGCGGGAGGGGGAATGAGCAGTTCTTC
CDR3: CASSAETSGRGNEQFF

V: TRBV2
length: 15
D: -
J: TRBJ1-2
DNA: TGTGCCAGCAATATCATGGGCGGGGGGGACTATGGCTACACCTTC
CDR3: CASNIMGGGDYGYTF

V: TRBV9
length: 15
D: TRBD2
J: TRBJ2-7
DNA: TGTGCCAGCAGCGTAGGGACTAGTCCCTTCTACGAGCAGTACTTC
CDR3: CASSVGTSPFYEQYF

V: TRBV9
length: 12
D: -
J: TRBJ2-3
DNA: TGTGCCAGCAGTCCCCGGGAGTACACGCAGTATTTT
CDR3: CASSPREYTQYF

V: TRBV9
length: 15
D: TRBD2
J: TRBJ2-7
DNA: TGTGCCAGCAGCGCCAGCGGGACGGGAACCTACGAGCAGTACTTC
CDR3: CASSASGTGTYEQYF

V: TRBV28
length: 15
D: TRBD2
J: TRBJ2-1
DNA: TGTGCCAGCAGCCAGACTAGCGGGAGGATCAATGAGCAGTTCTTC
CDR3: CASSQTSGRINEQFF

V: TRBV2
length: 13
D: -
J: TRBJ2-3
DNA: TGTGCCAGCAGTGGACAGGCGACAGATACGCAGTATTTT
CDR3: CASSGQATDTQYF

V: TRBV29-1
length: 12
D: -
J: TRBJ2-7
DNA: TGCAGCGTTGAAGACAGGGTGAGGGAGCAGTACTTC
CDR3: CSVEDRVREQYF

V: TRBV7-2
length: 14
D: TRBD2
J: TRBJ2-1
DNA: TGTGCCAGCGGGACTAGCGGGGGGGACAATGAGCAGTTCTTC
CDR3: CASGTSGGDNEQFF